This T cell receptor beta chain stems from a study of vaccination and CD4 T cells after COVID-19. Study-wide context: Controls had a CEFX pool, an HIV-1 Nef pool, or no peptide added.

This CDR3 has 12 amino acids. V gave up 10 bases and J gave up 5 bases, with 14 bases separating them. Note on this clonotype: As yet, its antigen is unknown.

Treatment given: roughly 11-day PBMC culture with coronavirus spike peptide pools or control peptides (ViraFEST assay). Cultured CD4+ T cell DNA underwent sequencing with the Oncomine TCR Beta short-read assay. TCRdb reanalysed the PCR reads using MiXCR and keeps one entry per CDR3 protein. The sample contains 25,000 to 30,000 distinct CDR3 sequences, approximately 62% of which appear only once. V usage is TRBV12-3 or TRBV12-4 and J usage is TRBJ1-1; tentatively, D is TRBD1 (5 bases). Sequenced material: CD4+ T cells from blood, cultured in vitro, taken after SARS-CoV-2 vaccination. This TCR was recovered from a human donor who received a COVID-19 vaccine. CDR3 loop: CAIDQGGTEAFF. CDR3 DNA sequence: TGTGCCATCGACCAGGGTGGAACTGAAGCTTTCTTT.